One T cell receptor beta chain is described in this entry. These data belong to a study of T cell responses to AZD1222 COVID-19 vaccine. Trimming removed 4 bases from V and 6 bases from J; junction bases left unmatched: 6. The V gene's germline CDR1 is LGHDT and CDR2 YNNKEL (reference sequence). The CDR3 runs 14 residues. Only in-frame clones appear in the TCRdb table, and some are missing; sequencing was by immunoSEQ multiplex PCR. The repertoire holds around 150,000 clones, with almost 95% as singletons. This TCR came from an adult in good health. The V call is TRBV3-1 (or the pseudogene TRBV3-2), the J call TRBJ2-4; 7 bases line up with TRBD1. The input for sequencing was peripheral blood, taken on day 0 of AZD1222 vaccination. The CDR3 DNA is TGTGCCAGCAGCCCCGGGACAGCTTTAAACATTCAGTACTTC. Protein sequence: CASSPGTALNIQYF.